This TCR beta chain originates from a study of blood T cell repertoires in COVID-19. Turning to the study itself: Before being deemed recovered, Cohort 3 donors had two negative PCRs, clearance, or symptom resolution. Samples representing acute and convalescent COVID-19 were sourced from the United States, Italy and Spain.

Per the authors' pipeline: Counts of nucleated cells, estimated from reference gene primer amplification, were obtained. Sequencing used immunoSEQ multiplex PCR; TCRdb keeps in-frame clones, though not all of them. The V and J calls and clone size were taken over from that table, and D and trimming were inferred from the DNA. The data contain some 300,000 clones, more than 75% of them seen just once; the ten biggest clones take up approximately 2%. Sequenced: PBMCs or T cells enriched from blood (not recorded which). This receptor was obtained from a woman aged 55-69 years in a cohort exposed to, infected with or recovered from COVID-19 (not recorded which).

In DNA, the CDR3 is TGTGCCAGCAGCCAACGGCCTCCACAGGGCGGTGGTGGAAACACCATATATTTT. Amino acid sequence: CASSQRPPQGGGGNTIYF. The rearrangement uses TRBV7-8 and TRBJ1-3; possible D gene TRBD1, 6 bases. V dropped 5 bases and J dropped 3 bases, with 23 bases sitting between them. The CDR3 spans 18 residues. Germline V gene sequence: CDR1 SGHVS, CDR2 FQNEAQ.